These 27 T cell receptor beta chains were sequenced from one sample in a study of cytomegalovirus exposure and HLA in healthy donors (dated by TCRdb to about 2017). The library came from the immunoSEQ multiplex PCR assay. Held by TCRdb, this immuneACCESS table contains in-frame sequences only and omits some clones. Under half of the omission traces to an unresolved V gene where checked; the cause of the rest is unknown. This sample lists about 74,000 clones; around 94% were detected once. Less than 2% of the sample is in the top ten clones. Material: PBMCs. The origin of the receptors is a man younger than 30 in good health and CMV-seropositive.

This clone has just one count. V usage is TRBV5-8 and J usage is TRBJ2-1; 7 bases map to TRBD1. With V trimmed by 6 bases and J by 5 bases, 8 bases remained unmatched. CDR3 length equals 14 residues. The germline CDR1 and CDR2 sequences are SGHTS and YDEGEE. The CDR3 region has the DNA TGTGCCAGCACTTTCCGCGACAGGGACAATGAGCAGTTCTTC. Residues: CASTFRDRDNEQFF.

The gene calls are TRBV6-5 and TRBJ1-1, with D perhaps TRBD1 (6 bases). This CDR3 comprises 15 residues. V was shortened by 5 bases and J by 4 bases, with 17 bases between the two germline ends. The germline CDR1 and CDR2 sequences are MNHEY and SVGAGI. The CDR3 region is CASSGLQGPGTEAFF. CDR3 sequence (DNA): TGTGCCAGCAGTGGGCTACAGGGCCCGGGCACTGAAGCTTTCTTT.

The gene calls are TRBV6-6 and TRBJ2-1; the match to TRBD2 covers 8 bases. CDR1 MNHNY and CDR2 SVGAGI come from the germline V gene (reference sequence). Trimming at V came to 5 bases and at J to 4 bases, leaving 4 bases not matched to a gene. This CDR3 contains 14 residues. The CDR3 reads CASSSGRGYNEQFF. In DNA, the CDR3 is TGTGCCAGCAGTAGCGGGAGAGGTTACAATGAGCAGTTCTTC.

This chain uses TRBV28 with TRBJ2-5, with 8 bases lining up with TRBD2. The CDR3 contains 15 residues. V shed 6 bases, J shed 13 bases, and the junction held 19 bases outside the gene matches. Germline CDR1 and CDR2: MDHEN and SYDVKM. CDR3 DNA: TGTGCCAGCAGCTCCCAGACGGCGTCGGGAGGGAGTACGTACTTC. Amino acid sequence: CASSSQTASGGSTYF.

The V gene is TRBV4-1, the J gene TRBJ2-3; 7 bases line up with TRBD1. The CDR3 spans 17 residues. Per germline, CDR1 MGHRA and CDR2 YSYEKL. V dropped 0 bases and J dropped 0; count of bases not matched to a gene: 6. CDR3 residues: CASSQDPMGQSTDTQYF. The CDR3 DNA is TGCGCCAGCAGCCAAGATCCAATGGGACAGAGCACAGATACGCAGTATTTT.

The count of this clone is one. CDR3 nucleotide sequence: TGCGCCAGCAGCATGGGGGCTAGCGGTAACAATGAGCAGTTCTTC. It translates to CASSMGASGNNEQFF. The gene calls are TRBV5-1 and TRBJ2-1, with D tentatively TRBD2 (7 bases). The CDR3 covers 15 residues. Trimming stripped 4 bases from V and 5 bases from J, with 16 bases between. CDR1 is SGHRS and CDR2 is YFSETQ in the germline V gene.

This sequence joins TRBV2 and TRBJ2-4; the match to TRBD2 covers 8 bases. The CDR3 length is 14 residues. Germline assignment: CDR1 SNHLY and CDR2 FYNNEI. V trimming: 3 bases; J trimming: 14 bases; junction bases outside the gene matches: 12. CDR3: CASSESRAGVWEYF. Written as DNA, the CDR3 is TGTGCCAGCAGTGAGAGTCGAGCGGGAGTGTGGGAGTACTTC.

The rearrangement joins TRBV30 to TRBJ2-5, with 7 bases fitting TRBD1. V lost 3 bases and J lost 2; bases outside the gene matches: 15. Germline values: CDR1 GTSNPN, CDR2 SVGIG (reference sequence). The CDR3 is made up of 17 amino acids. The CDR3 here is CAWSEYQGETFQETQYF. The CDR3 DNA follows: TGTGCCTGGAGCGAATATCAGGGGGAAACCTTTCAAGAGACCCAGTACTTC.

The chain's CDR3 is CAWTKYSSYEQYF. DNA of the CDR3: TGTGCCTGGACTAAGTATAGCTCCTACGAGCAGTACTTC. The V call is TRBV30, the J call TRBJ2-7; D is undetermined. The V end lost 4 bases, the J end lost 0 bases, and 10 bases lay between the germline ends. The CDR3 runs 13 residues. Germline V gene data show CDR1 as GTSNPN and CDR2 as SVGIG (reference sequence).

The V gene is TRBV28, the J gene TRBJ1-2; D is possibly TRBD1 (5 bases). CDR1 and CDR2 from the germline V gene are MDHEN and SYDVKM. This CDR3 is 13 amino acids long. V lost 10 bases to trimming and J lost 0 bases, with 12 bases between them. CDR3 sequence: CATTTAPNYGYTF. The CDR3 nucleotides are TGTGCCACGACGACAGCCCCTAACTATGGCTACACCTTC.

CDR3 sequence: CASSPRTGNYGYTF. The CDR3, as DNA: TGCGCCAGCAGCCCCCGGACAGGGAACTATGGCTACACCTTC. This rearrangement joins TRBV5-1 to TRBJ1-2, with TRBD1 matching 8 bases. Germline V gene data show CDR1 as SGHRS and CDR2 as YFSETQ. After removal of 4 bases from V and 2 bases from J, the junction contained 4 bases not matched to a gene. CDR3 length: 14 residues.

This chain uses TRBV6-1 with TRBJ2-3, with TRBD2 matching over 7 bases. The CDR3 is 15 amino acids. Per the germline V gene, CDR1 is MNHNS and CDR2 is SASEGT. The junction had 9 bases not matched to a gene; V was cut back by 7 bases and J by 2 bases. The CDR3 region has the DNA TGTGCCAGCATCAGCGGGGTTGGGCCCACAGATACGCAGTATTTT. Amino acids: CASISGVGPTDTQYF.

The chain carries TRBV7-8 and TRBJ2-7, with D maybe TRBD2 (6 bases). In germline, CDR1 is SGHVS, CDR2 FQNEAQ. There are 14 residues in the CDR3. Trimming pared 4 bases from V and 5 bases from J, leaving 15 bases between. The CDR3 region is CASSSAGGEDEQYF. The CDR3 nucleotides read TGTGCCAGCAGCTCCGCAGGTGGGGAGGACGAGCAGTACTTC.

The chain is built from TRBV27 and TRBJ2-7; D is possibly TRBD2 (6 bases). This CDR3 has 12 residues. Per germline, CDR1 MNHEY and CDR2 SMNVEV (reference sequence). V lost 4 bases, J lost 3 bases, and 7 bases lay in between. In DNA, the CDR3 is TGTGCCAGCAGTTCCGGGGGCTACGAGCAGTACTTC. Encoded protein: CASSSGGYEQYF.

CDR3 in DNA: TGTGCCAGCAGGGATGACAGGAATGGTGAAGCTTTCTTT. This gives the protein CASRDDRNGEAFF. The V gene is TRBV6-5, the J gene TRBJ1-1, with D possibly matching TRBD1 (6 bases). The CDR3 is 13 amino acids. Trimming cost V 6 bases and J 7 bases, with 15 bases left between them. CDR1 and CDR2 (germline): MNHEY, SVGAGI.

This chain uses TRBV18 with TRBJ2-5; TRBD2 matches at 7 bases. CDR1 and CDR2 (germline): KGHSH, LQKENI. The CDR3 sequence is 15 residues long. J lost 2 bases, V lost 1 base, and 4 bases had no gene match. The CDR3 bases are TGTGCCAGCTCACCACGGTACGGGGGGCAAGAGACCCAGTACTTC. It specifies CASSPRYGGQETQYF.

The rearrangement links TRBV28 to TRBJ2-1; 9 bases fit TRBD2. Looked up from germline, CDR1 is MDHEN and CDR2 is SYDVKM. This CDR3 region has 16 residues. V lost 5 bases and J lost 3; bases outside the gene matches: 8. The CDR3 region has the DNA TGTGCCAGCAGTCCTTGGGCGCGGGAGGGCTACAATGAGCAGTTCTTC. Translated, it gives CASSPWAREGYNEQFF.

The gene calls are TRBV5-8 and TRBJ2-1; TRBD1 aligns across 9 bases. V lost 1 base, J lost 3 bases, and 2 bases stayed unmatched. In germline, CDR1 is SGHTS, CDR2 YDEGEE. The CDR3 spans 15 residues. The CDR3: CASSLWGQGYNEQFF. The DNA of the CDR3 is TGTGCCAGCAGCTTGTGGGGACAGGGCTACAATGAGCAGTTCTTC.

The CDR3 DNA reads as TGTGCCAGCAGCTCGGACAGGGGAGAGACCCAGTACTTC. It is translated as CASSSDRGETQYF. This rearrangement joins TRBV11-3 to TRBJ2-5; 9 positions match TRBD1. The CDR3 has 13 residues. V lost 4 bases to trimming and J lost 4 bases; unmatched junction nucleotides: 1. Germline-derived CDR1 and CDR2 are SGHNT and YENEEA.

The V and J genes are TRBV2 and TRBJ2-5; D remains unclear. Germline V lookup: CDR1 SNHLY, CDR2 FYNNEI. Trimming shortened V by 2 bases and J by 5 bases, and 3 bases separated the two germline ends. This CDR3 has 11 residues. The CDR3 bases are TGTGCCAGCAGTGAACGGGAGACCCAGTACTTC. This gives the protein CASSERETQYF.

This sequence joins TRBV6-5 and TRBJ2-7, with D possibly matching TRBD1 (5 bases). The V and J ends lost 2 bases and 4 bases respectively, with 12 bases between them. Germline values: CDR1 MNHEY, CDR2 SVGAGI. CDR3 length: 14 amino acids. The CDR3 DNA sequence: TGTGCCAGCAGTTACGCCACAGGTGCATACGAGCAGTACTTC. Encoded protein: CASSYATGAYEQYF.

J is TRBJ2-7 and V is TRBV21-1; TRBD2 is taken as the D call from the table, unchecked against the DNA. TRBV21-1 is recorded as a pseudogene. CDR3 length: 16 amino acids. Here the CDR3 reads CASSKIGRGLSYEQYF. In DNA form, the CDR3 reads TGTGCCAGCAGCAAAATTGGAAGAGGGTTGTCCTACGAGCAGTACTTC.

The J gene is TRBJ1-2, the V gene TRBV29-1; 7 bases agree with TRBD1. The CDR3 consists of 12 residues. Germline loops: CDR1 SQVTM, CDR2 ANQGSEA. The J segment lost 4 bases and the V segment lost 7 bases, leaving 6 bases of the junction unmatched. The CDR3 DNA follows: TGCAGCGCCCGGGACAGCGGCTATGGCTACACCTTC. This sequence encodes CSARDSGYGYTF. Drawing the rest from reference TRBV29-1 and TRBJ1-2, the complete variable domain is SAVISQKPSRDICQRGTSLTIQCQVDSQVTMMFWYRQQPGQSLTLIATANQGSEATYESGFVIDKFPISRPNLTFSTLTVSNMSPEDSSIYLCSARDSGYGYTFGSGTRLTVV.

The CDR3 DNA sequence: TGCGCCAGCAGCTTGGCGGGGGGTGCGAGAGGCTACACCTTC. Protein product: CASSLAGGARGYTF. The chain carries TRBV5-1 and TRBJ1-2, with a possible D match to TRBD1 (5 bases). The CDR3 length is 14 residues. CDR1 SGHRS and CDR2 YFSETQ come from the germline V gene. The V and J ends lost 0 bases and 8 bases respectively, with 14 bases between them.

V and J are TRBV7-9 and TRBJ2-5; possible D gene TRBD1, 5 bases. V was pared by 8 bases and J by 1 base, with 8 bases between. The CDR3 is made up of 12 amino acids. The germline V gene has CDR1 SEHNR and CDR2 FQNEAQ (reference sequence). CDR3 amino acids: CASSTVQETQYF. In DNA form, the CDR3 reads TGTGCCAGCTCGACAGTCCAAGAGACCCAGTACTTC.

The chain combines TRBV27 with TRBJ2-3; 10 bases are shared with TRBD2. Germline assignment: CDR1 MNHEY and CDR2 SMNVEV (reference sequence). V lost 3 bases to trimming and J lost 4 bases; unmatched junction nucleotides: 13. CDR3 length: 18 amino acids. CDR3 nucleotides: TGTGCCAGCAGTTTCCCCACTAGCGGGGAGGGACCCCCAGATACGCAGTATTTT. Amino acids: CASSFPTSGEGPPDTQYF.

The J gene is TRBJ2-7, the V gene TRBV5-6, with TRBD2 matching 14 bases. This CDR3 spans 15 amino acids. Germline trimming cut 3 bases from V and 5 bases from J; bases unmatched to any gene: 4. CDR1 is SGHDT and CDR2 is YYEEEE in the germline V gene. CDR3 sequence: CASSSLTSGRDEQYF. In nucleotides, the CDR3 is TGTGCCAGCAGCTCCTTGACTAGCGGGAGGGACGAGCAGTACTTC. The full variable domain, with the rest looked up from reference TRBV5-6 and TRBJ2-7, is DAGVTQSPTHLIKTRGQQVTLRCSPKSGHDTVSWYQQALGQGPQFIFQYYEEEERQRGNFPDRFSGHQFPNYSSELNVNALLLGDSALYLCASSSLTSGRDEQYFGPGTRLTVT.